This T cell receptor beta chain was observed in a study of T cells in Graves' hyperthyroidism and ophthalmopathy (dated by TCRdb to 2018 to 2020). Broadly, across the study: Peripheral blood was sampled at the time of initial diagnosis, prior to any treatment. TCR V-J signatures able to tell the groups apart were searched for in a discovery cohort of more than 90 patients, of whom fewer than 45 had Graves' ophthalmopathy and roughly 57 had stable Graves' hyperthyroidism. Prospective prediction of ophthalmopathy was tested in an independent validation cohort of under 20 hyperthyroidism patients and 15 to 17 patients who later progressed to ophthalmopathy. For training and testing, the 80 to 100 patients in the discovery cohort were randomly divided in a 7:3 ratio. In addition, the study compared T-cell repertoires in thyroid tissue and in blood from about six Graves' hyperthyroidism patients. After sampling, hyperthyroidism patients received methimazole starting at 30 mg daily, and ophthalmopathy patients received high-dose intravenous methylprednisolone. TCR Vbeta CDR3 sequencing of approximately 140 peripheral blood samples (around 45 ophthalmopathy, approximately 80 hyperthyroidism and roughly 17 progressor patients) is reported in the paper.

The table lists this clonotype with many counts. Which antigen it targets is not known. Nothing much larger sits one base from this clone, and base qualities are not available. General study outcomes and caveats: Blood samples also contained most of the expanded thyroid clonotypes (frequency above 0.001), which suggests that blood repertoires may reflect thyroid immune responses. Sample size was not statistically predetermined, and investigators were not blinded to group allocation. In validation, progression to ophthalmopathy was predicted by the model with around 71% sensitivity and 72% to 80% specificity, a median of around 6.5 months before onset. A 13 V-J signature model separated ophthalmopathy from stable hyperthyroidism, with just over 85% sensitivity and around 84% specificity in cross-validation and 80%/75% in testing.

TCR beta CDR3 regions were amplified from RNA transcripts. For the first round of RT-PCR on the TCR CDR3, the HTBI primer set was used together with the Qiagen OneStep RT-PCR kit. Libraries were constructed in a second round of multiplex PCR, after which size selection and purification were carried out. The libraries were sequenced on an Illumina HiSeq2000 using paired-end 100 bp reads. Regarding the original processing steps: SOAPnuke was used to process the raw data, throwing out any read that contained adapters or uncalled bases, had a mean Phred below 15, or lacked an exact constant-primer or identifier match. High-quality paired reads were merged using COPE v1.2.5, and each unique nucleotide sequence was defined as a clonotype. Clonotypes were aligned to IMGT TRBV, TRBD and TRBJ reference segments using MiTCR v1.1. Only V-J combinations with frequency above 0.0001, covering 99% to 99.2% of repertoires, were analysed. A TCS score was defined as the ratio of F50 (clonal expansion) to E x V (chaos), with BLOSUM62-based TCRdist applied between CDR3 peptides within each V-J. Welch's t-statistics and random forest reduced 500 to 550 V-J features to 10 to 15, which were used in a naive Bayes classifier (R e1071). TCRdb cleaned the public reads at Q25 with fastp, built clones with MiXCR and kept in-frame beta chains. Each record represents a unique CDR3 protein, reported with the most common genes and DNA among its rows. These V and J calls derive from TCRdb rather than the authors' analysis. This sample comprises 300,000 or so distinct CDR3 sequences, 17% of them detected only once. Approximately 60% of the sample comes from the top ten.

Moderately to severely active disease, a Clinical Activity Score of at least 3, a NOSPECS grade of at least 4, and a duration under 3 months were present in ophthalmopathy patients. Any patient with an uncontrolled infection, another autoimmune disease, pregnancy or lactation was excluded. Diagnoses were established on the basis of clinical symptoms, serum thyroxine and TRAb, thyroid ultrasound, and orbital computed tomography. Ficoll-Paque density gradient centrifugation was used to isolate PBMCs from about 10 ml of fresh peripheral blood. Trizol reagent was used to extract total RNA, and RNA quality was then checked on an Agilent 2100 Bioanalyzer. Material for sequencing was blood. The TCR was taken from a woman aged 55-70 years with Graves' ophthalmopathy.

The sequenced DNA is TGTGCCAGCAGCCGAGCGGGAGGGGAAGAGACCCAGTACTTC. Its coded protein is CASSRAGGEETQYF. The chain links TRBV3-1 with TRBJ2-5; a stretch of 10 junction bases matches TRBD2. Here V drops 4 bases and J drops 3 bases, and the junction holds 2 bases not matched to any gene. The CDR1 and CDR2 encoded by the germline V gene (reference sequence) are LGHDT and YNNKEL. Taken from cysteine to phenylalanine, the CDR3 has 14 residues. The read is trimmed to its CDR3 DNA, 42 bases read in frame from base 1.